This TCR beta chain emerged from a study of blood T cell repertoires in COVID-19. In the authors' methods: Amplification of reference gene primers was used by the study to estimate nucleated cell counts. Produced via immunoSEQ multiplex PCR; TCRdb's table is partial and in-frame only. From that table come the V and J calls and clone size; the DNA was used to work out D and trimming. The top ten clones hold around 1% of a sample with 250,000 to 300,000 clones, roughly 86% of them seen once. Cohorts were assigned according to the clinical history that participants reported. The clonotype comes from a woman aged 25 to 39 who had recovered from COVID-19. Sequenced: PBMCs or T cells enriched from blood (not recorded which).

The CDR3 is CASSFHRGYTF. CDR3 in DNA: TGTGCCAGCAGTTTTCATCGGGGCTACACCTTC. J is TRBJ1-2 and V is TRBV28; no clear D. V gave up 3 bases and J gave up 8 bases, with 7 bases separating them. The CDR3 contains 11 residues. Germline lookup yields CDR1 MDHEN and CDR2 SYDVKM.